The text below deals with one T cell receptor beta chain. The germline gives CDR1 SGHTA, CDR2 FQGTGA. The CDR3 spans 13 residues. PCR was run on genomic DNA. Amplification of the beta chain CDR3 used 30 forward and 13 reverse multiplex primers. Using its own MiXCR run on the multiplex PCR reads, TCRdb lists one record per CDR3 protein. The sample contains under 300,000 distinct CDR3 sequences, roughly 50% of which appear only once. This sample is drawn from a study of type 1 and type 2 diabetes patients. Study information: Magnetic bead positive selection isolated CD4+ or CD8+ T cells from PBMCs. A total of over 15,000,000 paired-end reads came from the whole study.

This rearrangement joins TRBV7-3 to TRBJ2-7; D unclear. The better agreement between TRBJ1-2 and the DNA end casts doubt on the J call. This clonotype was sampled from a man between 18 and 29 years old with type 2 diabetes. The specimen was peripheral blood mononuclear cells (PBMCs). The CDR3 DNA is TGTGCCAGCAGCCCACGGACCAACTATGGCTACACCTTC. Translating gives CASSPRTNYGYTF.